The 15 T cell receptor beta chains given below trace back to one sample, sequenced in a study of T cell responses to AZD1222 COVID-19 vaccine. The method was immunoSEQ multiplex PCR; TCRdb's version includes in-frame clones alone and lacks a portion of them. This sample has about 85,000 clones, with 86% found just once. The specimen comprised peripheral blood, sampled on day 0 of AZD1222 vaccination. The receptors were gathered from an adult in good health.

This rearrangement joins TRBV27 to TRBJ2-1; TRBD2 matches at 14 bases. Germline V gene lookup returns CDR1 MNHEY and CDR2 SMNVEV (reference sequence). This CDR3 region has 16 residues. With V trimmed by 5 bases and J by 9 bases, 9 bases remained unmatched. The CDR3 loop reads CASSPGTSGSLGEQFF. In nucleotides, the CDR3 is TGTGCCAGCAGTCCAGGGACTAGCGGGAGCCTCGGTGAGCAGTTCTTC.

To note about this clone: In the same sample, other DNA sequences code for this CDR3. The chain joins TRBV3-1 (or the pseudogene TRBV3-2) to TRBJ1-1; maybe TRBD1 (5 bases). This CDR3 contains 12 residues. Trimming removed 1 base at V and 7 bases at J, with 7 bases between. Germline CDR1 and CDR2: LGHDT and YNNKEL (reference sequence). CDR3 region: CASSQGRGEAFF. The CDR3 nucleotides read TGTGCCAGCAGCCAAGGAAGGGGTGAAGCTTTCTTT.

The chain recombines TRBV29-1 with TRBJ1-1; D remains ambiguous. V shed 5 bases and J shed 0 bases, with 13 bases lying between them. This CDR3 region has 14 residues. Germline CDR1 SQVTM, CDR2 ANQGSEA. The CDR3 sequence: CSVLAGRMNTEAFF. The CDR3 DNA sequence: TGCAGCGTTTTGGCCGGACGGATGAACACTGAAGCTTTCTTT.

The V and J genes are TRBV4-3 and TRBJ1-1, with a possible D match to TRBD1 (5 bases). The CDR3 length is 14 residues. V lost 0 bases and J lost 5, with 10 bases in between. Germline values: CDR1 LGHNA, CDR2 YSLEER. CDR3 region: CASSQDGTETEAFF. In nucleotides, the CDR3 is TGCGCCAGCAGCCAAGATGGGACGGAGACTGAAGCTTTCTTT.

A few counts support this clone. V and J are TRBV6-4 and TRBJ2-2; no firm D call. Germline CDR1 is MRHNA and CDR2 is SNTAGT. The CDR3 loop spans 13 amino acids. Trimming removed 2 bases from V and 1 base from J, with 2 bases in between. This chain's CDR3 is CASSDRNTGELFF. The CDR3 DNA sequence: TGTGCCAGCAGTGACAGGAACACCGGGGAGCTGTTTTTT.

This chain joins TRBV5-1 and TRBJ2-7; 10 bases agree with TRBD2. V lost 0 bases to trimming and J lost 3 bases; unmatched junction nucleotides: 3. This CDR3 spans 15 amino acids. CDR1 SGHRS and CDR2 YFSETQ come from the germline V gene. For the CDR3, the DNA is TGCGCCAGCAGCTTGGGTGCTAGCGGGAGCTACGAGCAGTACTTC. This gives the protein CASSLGASGSYEQYF.

This sequence joins TRBV18 and TRBJ2-3, with D maybe TRBD1 (6 bases). Germline V CDR1 and CDR2: KGHSH, LQKENI. CDR3 length: 18 residues. The ends were cut back, 2 bases at V and 0 bases at J, with 18 bases in the middle. The DNA for the CDR3 is TGTGCCAGCTCACCAATCATTGGACAGACCTCTAGCACAGATACGCAGTATTTT. This translates into CASSPIIGQTSSTDTQYF.

In the case of this clone: Germline and junction disagree at one end, which may indicate a read error. This chain joins TRBV5-1 and TRBJ2-2; D remains ambiguous. Germline V gene lookup returns CDR1 SGHRS and CDR2 YFSETQ. The CDR3 is 14 residues long. The CDR3 nucleotides read TGCGCCAGCAGGTTGGATTGGGCGGTCGGGGAGCTGTTTTTT. As protein: CASRLDWAVGELFF.

This clone showed up just once. The chain links TRBV28 to TRBJ1-3; no reliable D call. The ends were cut back, 4 bases at V and 2 bases at J, with 15 bases in the middle. CDR3 length: 16 amino acids. Germline CDR1 is MDHEN and CDR2 is SYDVKM. The CDR3: CASSSPPAGPGNTIYF. The CDR3 bases are TGTGCCAGCAGTTCCCCCCCCGCCGGACCTGGAAACACCATATATTTT.

The J gene is TRBJ1-5, the V gene TRBV27; TRBD1 agrees at 7 bases. Germline V gene data show CDR1 as MNHEY and CDR2 as SMNVEV (reference sequence). V trimming: 5 bases; J trimming: 10 bases; junction bases outside the gene matches: 5. The CDR3 is 12 amino acids. DNA for the CDR3: TGTGCCAGCAGTGTCAGGGGGGATCCCCAGCATTTT. As protein: CASSVRGDPQHF.

This chain joins TRBV6-2 or TRBV6-3 and TRBJ1-5, with D possibly being TRBD1 (6 bases). Trimming stripped 4 bases from V and 6 bases from J, with 13 bases between. The germline gives CDR1 MNHEY, CDR2 SVGEGT. The CDR3 consists of 14 residues. The CDR3 loop is CASSFAGARQPQHF. The CDR3, as DNA: TGTGCCAGCAGTTTCGCAGGGGCGCGTCAGCCCCAGCATTTT.

The CDR3 DNA follows: TGTGCCAGTAGTATAAGGACAGCCTCCTACAATGAGCAGTTCTTC. Amino acid sequence: CASSIRTASYNEQFF. V gene TRBV19 combines with J gene TRBJ2-1, with TRBD1 as a possible D gene (6 bases). CDR1 and CDR2 (germline): LNHDA, SQIVND (reference sequence). V lost 2 bases, J lost 0 bases, and 8 bases lay in between. The CDR3 sequence is 15 residues long.

This chain connects TRBV6-5 to TRBJ1-2, with a possible D match to TRBD1 (5 bases). The CDR3 is made up of 15 amino acids. Trimming removed 2 bases at V and 4 bases at J, with 14 bases between. From germline, CDR1 is MNHEY and CDR2 SVGAGI. CDR3 sequence: CASSYQSTGTYGYTF. DNA of the CDR3: TGTGCCAGCAGTTACCAGAGCACAGGTACCTATGGCTACACCTTC.

This chain links TRBV5-1 with TRBJ2-7, with 10 bases fitting TRBD2. The CDR3 sequence is 15 residues long. The trim removed 4 bases at V and 0 bases at J, leaving 4 bases unmatched. Per germline, CDR1 SGHRS and CDR2 YFSETQ. The CDR3 loop reads CASSLSGGSSYEQYF. The DNA for the CDR3 is TGCGCCAGCAGCCTTAGCGGGGGGAGCTCCTACGAGCAGTACTTC.

V is TRBV5-1 and J is TRBJ2-7, with 7 bases lining up with TRBD1. J lost 3 bases, V lost 0 bases, and 9 bases had no gene match. The V gene's germline CDR1 is SGHRS and CDR2 YFSETQ. The CDR3 contains 16 residues. CDR3 protein: CASSLAGRDSLYEQYF. The CDR3, as DNA: TGCGCCAGCAGCTTGGCCGGTCGGGACAGCCTCTACGAGCAGTACTTC.